This record concerns one TCR beta chain sequence. CDR1 LNHDA and CDR2 SQIVND come from the germline V gene (reference sequence). This CDR3 comprises 12 residues. Deletions cut 6 bases from V and 4 bases from J, with 9 bases between. Seattle patient enrollment occurred during active infection, with longitudinal follow-up thereafter. The data originate from a study of blood T cell repertoires in COVID-19. Study-wide context: The United States, Italy and Spain were the sources of the acute and convalescent COVID-19 samples. Sample material is recorded as cDNA or gDNA derived from T cells, B-cell-depleted T cells, or PBMCs.

In the original analysis: Reference gene primer amplification gave nucleated cell count estimates. This table comes from immunoSEQ multiplex PCR, and its TCRdb copy is limited to in-frame clones, with some not included. V and J calls and clone size are as listed in that table; D and trimming were resolved from the DNA. The table records 110,000 or so clones, more than 80% of them present only once. This receptor was taken from a woman between 55 and 75 years old with COVID-19, enrolled during active disease. The specimen sequenced was peripheral blood. The chain employs TRBV19 and TRBJ1-2; D perhaps matches TRBD1 (6 bases). The CDR3 DNA is TGTGCCAGTAGAAGACAGGCCTATGGCTACACCTTC. It yields the protein CASRRQAYGYTF.